This T cell receptor (beta chain) was sequenced during a study of brain T cells in children with intractable seizures. Produced via immunoSEQ multiplex PCR; TCRdb's table is partial and in-frame only. This repertoire shows tens of thousands of clones, around 90% found once; its top ten account for roughly a quarter. The CDR3 spans 17 residues. The germline CDR1 and CDR2 sequences are MNHEY and SMNVEV (reference sequence). V gave up 6 bases and J gave up 1 base, with 20 bases separating them. This clone was recorded once. Sequenced material: peripheral blood, taken at surgery. The TCR sequence derives from a girl aged 2-10 years with Rasmussen encephalitis and intractable seizures. The chain recombines TRBV27 with TRBJ2-3; perhaps D is TRBD1 or TRBD2 (7 bases each). The CDR3 nucleotides read TGTGCCAGCAGCCATTTGAGGGGGCTAGCGGGCACAGATACGCAGTATTTT. It yields the protein CASSHLRGLAGTDTQYF.